This entry lists 19 T cell receptor beta chains sequenced from one sample in a study of OX40 agonist ivuxolimab in advanced cancers. This table comes from immunoSEQ multiplex PCR, and its TCRdb copy is limited to in-frame clones, with some not included. The sample lists 35,000 to 45,000 clones, approximately 87% occurring once. Sequenced here: CD4+ or CD8+ T cells sorted from blood, sampled in a trial of the OX40 agonist ivuxolimab. Receptors originate from an adult with an advanced solid tumor such as melanoma, head and neck, liver or kidney cancer.

This sequence joins TRBV6-1 and TRBJ1-1; D remains ambiguous. The V gene lost 1 base and the J gene lost 4 bases, with 13 bases spanning the gap. The CDR3 is made up of 15 amino acids. Germline V gene data show CDR1 as MNHNS and CDR2 as SASEGT. The CDR3 sequence is CASSEVSKAGTEAFF. CDR3 DNA sequence: TGTGCCAGCAGTGAAGTATCTAAGGCGGGCACTGAAGCTTTCTTT.

This clone was counted between two and nine times. The chain couples TRBV2 to TRBJ2-5; no clear D gene. This CDR3 comprises 12 residues. Between the trimmed V and J ends, which lost 2 bases and 5 bases, there was a span of 6 bases. Germline V gives CDR1 SNHLY, CDR2 FYNNEI. The CDR3 protein is CASSELGETQYF. In nucleotides, the CDR3 is TGTGCCAGCAGTGAATTAGGGGAGACCCAGTACTTC. Full variable domain (outside the CDR3, taken from reference TRBV2 and TRBJ2-5): EPEVTQTPSHQVTQMGQEVILRCVPISNHLYFYWYRQILGQKVEFLVSFYNNEISEKSEIFDDQFSVERPDGSNFTLKIRSTKLEDSAMYFCASSELGETQYFGPGTRLLVL.

The gene calls are TRBV18 and TRBJ1-6; D gene unclear. The CDR3 extends over 12 amino acids. The V gene's germline CDR1 is KGHSH and CDR2 LQKENI. V dropped 4 bases and J dropped 6 bases, with 4 bases sitting between them. CDR3 sequence: CASSLPNSPLHF. The CDR3 coding sequence is TGTGCCAGCTCACTCCCTAATTCACCCCTCCACTTT.

CDR3 in DNA: TGTGCCTGGACCCGGCGCTATGGCTACACCTTC. Translation gives CAWTRRYGYTF. V is TRBV30 and J is TRBJ1-2, with D hard to call. The germline gives CDR1 GTSNPN, CDR2 SVGIG (reference sequence). Trimming removed 4 bases from V and 4 bases from J, with 7 bases in between. CDR3 length: 11 residues.

In this sample, this clone turned up once. CDR3 sequence: CASRLSGTGVPDTQYF. The CDR3 region has the DNA TGCGCCAGCAGACTGTCCGGGACAGGGGTCCCAGATACGCAGTATTTT. V usage is TRBV5-1 and J usage is TRBJ2-3, with TRBD1 matching over 10 bases. The CDR3 extends over 16 amino acids. CDR1 is SGHRS, CDR2 YFSETQ, per germline. Trimming cost V 5 bases and J 4 bases; bases outside gene matches: 10.

The CDR3 nucleotides read TGTGCCTGGAGTTCTCAGGGTTACGAGCAGTACTTC. Its translation is CAWSSQGYEQYF. The chain carries TRBV30 and TRBJ2-7; D is perhaps TRBD1 (5 bases). This CDR3 is built from 12 residues. From germline, CDR1 is GTSNPN and CDR2 SVGIG (reference sequence). Trimming took 2 bases from V and 4 from J, leaving 9 bases between them. Full variable domain (remainder filled in from reference TRBV30 and TRBJ2-7): SQTIHQWPATLVQPVGSPLSLECTVEGTSNPNLYWYRQAAGRGLQLLFYSVGIGQISSEVPQNLSASRPQDRQFILSSKKLLLSDSGFYLCAWSSQGYEQYFGPGTRLTVT.

The chain uses TRBV29-1 and TRBJ2-1; D possibly corresponds to TRBD2 (6 bases). V lost 8 bases and J 2 bases, leaving 16 bases between the germline ends. This CDR3 has 14 amino acids. CDR1 SQVTM and CDR2 ANQGSEA come from the germline V gene. The CDR3 loop is CSPRRGGPYNEQFF. CDR3 sequence (DNA): TGCAGCCCACGGAGGGGAGGCCCCTACAATGAGCAGTTCTTC.

This chain joins TRBV18 and TRBJ2-2; no clear D gene. Germline CDR1 is KGHSH and CDR2 is LQKENI. The CDR3 loop spans 15 amino acids. Trimming stripped 3 bases from V and 1 base from J, with 9 bases between. The CDR3 region has the DNA TGTGCCAGCTCACCTACTCATGAGAACACCGGGGAGCTGTTTTTT. Amino acid sequence: CASSPTHENTGELFF.

The genes are TRBV15 and TRBJ2-7; D is possibly TRBD1 (6 bases). CDR1 LNHNV and CDR2 YYDKDF come from the germline V gene (reference sequence). The V end was cut by 0 bases, the J end by 2 bases, with 11 bases between. This CDR3 contains 15 residues. CDR3 in DNA: TGTGCCACCAGCAGAGAAATGGGGGCCCCCTACGAGCAGTACTTC. Translated, it gives CATSREMGAPYEQYF.

V gene TRBV5-1 combines with J gene TRBJ2-5; 7 bases align to TRBD1. This CDR3 spans 16 amino acids. V was clipped by 2 bases and J by 5 bases; unmatched bases: 12. Germline lookup yields CDR1 SGHRS and CDR2 YFSETQ. The CDR3, as DNA: TGCGCCAGCAGCTTATCGACAGGGTTCCTCGGGGAGACCCAGTACTTC. It translates to CASSLSTGFLGETQYF.

V usage is TRBV6-6 and J usage is TRBJ2-3; D perhaps matches TRBD1 (5 bases). Germline V CDR1 and CDR2: MNHNY, SVGAGI (reference sequence). This CDR3 is built from 15 residues. Trimming removed 4 bases at V and 2 bases at J, with 13 bases between. The CDR3: CASSSFLTDTDTQYF. As DNA, the CDR3 is TGTGCCAGCAGTTCCTTTCTGACAGACACAGATACGCAGTATTTT.

This rearrangement joins TRBV25-1 to TRBJ1-1; a weak D match, TRBD1 (5 bases). V shed 3 bases and J shed 1 base, with 18 bases lying between them. This CDR3 region has 17 residues. The germline V gene encodes CDR1 MGHDK and CDR2 SYGVNS. In DNA form, the CDR3 reads TGTGCCAGCAGTGATCCCAGAATGGGGACGGGGAACACTGAAGCTTTCTTT. It specifies CASSDPRMGTGNTEAFF.

CDR3 sequence reads: CASSPGQGLYGGYTF. The CDR3, as DNA: TGTGCCAGTAGTCCCGGACAGGGCCTATATGGTGGCTACACCTTC. The chain uses TRBV19 and TRBJ1-2, with 8 bases that match TRBD1. Germline loops: CDR1 LNHDA, CDR2 SQIVND (reference sequence). The CDR3 covers 15 residues. J gave up 7 bases and V 5 bases, and 12 bases lay outside the gene matches.

V and J are TRBV29-1 and TRBJ2-6; D is unresolved. Germline-derived CDR1 and CDR2 are SQVTM and ANQGSEA. The CDR3 is made up of 13 amino acids. V lost 3 bases and J lost 4, with 7 bases in between. The DNA of the CDR3 is TGCAGCGTTGAGGTATCGGGGGCCAACGTCCTGACTTTC. Translation gives CSVEVSGANVLTF.

The V gene is TRBV7-9, the J gene TRBJ1-2; D is undetermined. V was shortened by 4 bases and J by 4 bases, with 10 bases between the two germline ends. The CDR3 consists of 13 residues. The germline V gene encodes CDR1 SEHNR and CDR2 FQNEAQ (reference sequence). CDR3 sequence (DNA): TGTGCCAGCAGCTCCTGGTCCAGCTATGGCTACACCTTC. The encoded protein is CASSSWSSYGYTF.

This clone was observed a handful of times. This rearrangement joins TRBV27 to TRBJ1-6; D might be TRBD1 (5 bases). The germline V gene encodes CDR1 MNHEY and CDR2 SMNVEV (reference sequence). The CDR3 runs to 15 residues. Trimming cost V 2 bases and J 10 bases, with 15 bases left between them. As DNA, the CDR3 is TGTGCCAGCAGTTTAAGCCAGGGATCACAATCACCCCTCCACTTT. This translates into CASSLSQGSQSPLHF.

This chain connects TRBV19 to TRBJ2-7; D gene unclear. The ends were cut back, 11 bases at V and 2 bases at J, with 19 bases in the middle. This CDR3 has 14 amino acids. Looked up from germline, CDR1 is LNHDA and CDR2 is SQIVND (reference sequence). The CDR3 loop is CASSPGPAAYEQYF. DNA for the CDR3: TGTGCCTCCTCTCCCGGGCCCGCTGCCTACGAGCAGTACTTC.

The chain recombines TRBV29-1 with TRBJ1-2; no clear D. The germline V gene encodes CDR1 SQVTM and CDR2 ANQGSEA. The CDR3 is 12 residues long. V was clipped by 1 base and J by 7 bases, with 10 bases between them. DNA for the CDR3: TGCAGCGTTGAAGGCCCGGGAGGTGGCTACACCTTC. Protein product: CSVEGPGGGYTF.

V gene TRBV6-5 combines with J gene TRBJ2-1; 9 nucleotides align to TRBD2. The CDR3 contains 15 residues. The germline V gene encodes CDR1 MNHEY and CDR2 SVGAGI. The V gene end was trimmed by 2 bases and the J gene end by 6 bases; junction bases not matched to a gene: 5. DNA of the CDR3: TGTGCCAGCAGTTACAGCCTAGCGGGGCGCAATGAGCAGTTCTTC. It is translated as CASSYSLAGRNEQFF.